In its sample, the clone carrying this T cell receptor (beta chain) was seen once. Its target is not known. This sample is part of a study of T cell responses to AZD1222 COVID-19 vaccine. Study outcomes and limitations: Donors were mostly white British, more females; clonal diversity possibly underestimated. Dominant at 160-218 and 743-854, vaccine-associated CD4 TCRs also spanned spike.

The CDR3 spans 15 residues. V was pared by 5 bases and J by 7 bases, with 18 bases between. In germline, CDR1 is MNHEY, CDR2 SVGAGI. Generated by immunoSEQ multiplex PCR, the TCRdb table keeps only in-frame clones and is missing some. Altogether approximately 150,000 clones are present, approximately 90% being singletons, with the ten largest covering around 1.6%. This rearrangement joins TRBV6-5 to TRBJ1-5, with D possibly TRBD1 on 5 matching bases. This clonotype was sampled from an adult in good health. The specimen comprised peripheral blood, sampled on day 0 of AZD1222 vaccination. CDR3 bases: TGTGCCAGCAGTAAAAGGGACCGCGAGGGGCAGCCCCAGCATTTT. Amino acids: CASSKRDREGQPQHF.